The 9 T cell receptor beta chains given below trace back to one sample, sequenced in a study of identical twins (dated by TCRdb to the mid-2010s). The receptor library was made with 5' RACE. The data were produced on an Illumina HiSeq 2000. TCRdb redid the processing of the public reads, applying fastp at Q25 and MiXCR, and retained in-frame beta chains. Here each entry gathers all rows of one CDR3 protein and keeps the most common genes and DNA. Here the sample has around 340,000 distinct CDR3 sequences; approximately 10% occur a single time. The ten largest clonotypes hold over 7% of the sample. Source material: naive T cells sorted from blood. The cell subset or site label here, explained by the study, means: cells isolated with a human naive T-cell isolation kit. These receptors were collected from a woman aged 45-65 years in good health.

CDR3 amino acids: CASSLIGTTYNEQFF. The CDR3 DNA is TGTGCCAGCAGCTTAATCGGGACAACCTACAATGAGCAGTTCTTC. The genes are TRBV7-3 and TRBJ2-1, with a tentative D call TRBD1 (6 bases). The CDR3 consists of 15 residues. V was cut by 1 base and J by 2 bases, with 9 bases left in between. Germline V gene lookup returns CDR1 SGHTA and CDR2 FQGTGA.

This clonotype was seen a handful of times. The V gene is TRBV24-1, the J gene TRBJ2-1; TRBD2 aligns across 9 bases. This CDR3 has 15 amino acids. Losses at the gene ends were 9 bases for V and 10 bases for J; bases not matched to a gene: 15. Germline V lookup: CDR1 KGHDR, CDR2 SFDVKD. CDR3 nucleotides: TGTGCCACCCAGACGGGATTAGCGGGAGTAGGGGAGCAGTTCTTC. Translating gives CATQTGLAGVGEQFF.

The V and J genes are TRBV5-6 and TRBJ2-7; tentatively, D is TRBD2 (5 bases). Germline V CDR1 and CDR2: SGHDT, YYEEEE. This CDR3 comprises 14 residues. With 0 bases removed from V and 7 bases from J, the gap between germline ends came to 14 bases. The CDR3 nucleotides read TGTGCCAGCAGCTTGGGGGGAGCCGTGGGAGAGCAGTACTTC. Its translation is CASSLGGAVGEQYF.

The V call is TRBV20-1, the J call TRBJ2-5; no firm D call. Looked up from germline, CDR1 is DFQATT and CDR2 is SNEGSKA (reference sequence). Trimming shortened V by 3 bases and J by 5 bases, and 19 bases separated the two germline ends. The CDR3 runs 15 residues. In nucleotides, the CDR3 is TGCAGTGCTAGGGCGGTGGATATCCCTCCGGAGACCCAGTACTTC. It encodes CSARAVDIPPETQYF.

The chain employs TRBV20-1 and TRBJ2-3, with D tentatively TRBD2 (5 bases). The CDR3 runs to 14 residues. Trimming left V 6 bases short and J 0 bases short, with 13 bases between. The germline V gene has CDR1 DFQATT and CDR2 SNEGSKA (reference sequence). The chain's CDR3 is CSAAGMASTDTQYF. CDR3 sequence (DNA): TGCAGTGCAGCCGGGATGGCTAGCACAGATACGCAGTATTTT.

This clonotype was seen repeatedly, ten times or more. The J gene is TRBJ2-4, the V gene TRBV29-1; the D gene is possibly TRBD1 (6 bases). V was clipped by 2 bases and J by 7 bases, with 15 bases between them. Germline V gene lookup returns CDR1 SQVTM and CDR2 ANQGSEA. This CDR3 is built from 14 residues. The DNA of the CDR3 is TGCAGCGTTGAAACCGGACAGTTTGGGAACATTCAGTACTTC. This codes for CSVETGQFGNIQYF.

This clonotype occurred many times. CDR3 nucleotide sequence: TGCGCCAGCAGACAGACAGGGAACACTGAAGCTTTCTTT. Translating gives CASRQTGNTEAFF. The rearrangement uses TRBV5-1 and TRBJ1-1; D perhaps matches TRBD1 (6 bases). The CDR3 loop spans 13 amino acids. In germline, CDR1 is SGHRS, CDR2 YFSETQ. The V gene lost 5 bases and the J gene lost 1 base, with 9 bases spanning the gap.

This rearrangement joins TRBV4-1 to TRBJ2-3; D may be TRBD1 or TRBD2 (5 bases each). The CDR3 extends over 16 amino acids. Germline-derived CDR1 and CDR2 are MGHRA and YSYEKL. V was trimmed by 1 base and J by 4 bases, leaving 15 bases between them. The CDR3: CASSQAGFQGADTQYF. For the CDR3, the DNA is TGCGCCAGCAGCCAAGCGGGATTCCAGGGCGCAGATACGCAGTATTTT.

This clonotype was picked up a small number of times. The V call is TRBV15, the J call TRBJ2-5; tentative D call: TRBD2 (5 bases). V lost 1 base, J lost 8 bases, and 17 bases lay in between. This CDR3 has 15 residues. CDR1 and CDR2 (germline): LNHNV, YYDKDF (reference sequence). As DNA, the CDR3 is TGTGCCACCAGCAGAGGCGGGTCCTTAGATGACACCCAGTACTTC. This codes for CATSRGGSLDDTQYF. The full variable domain, its missing parts supplied by reference TRBV15 and TRBJ2-5, is DAMVIQNPRYQVTQFGKPVTLSCSQTLNHNVMYWYQQKSSQAPKLLFHYYDKDFNNEADTPDNFQSRRPNTSFCFLDIRSPGLGDTAMYLCATSRGGSLDDTQYFGPGTRLLVL.